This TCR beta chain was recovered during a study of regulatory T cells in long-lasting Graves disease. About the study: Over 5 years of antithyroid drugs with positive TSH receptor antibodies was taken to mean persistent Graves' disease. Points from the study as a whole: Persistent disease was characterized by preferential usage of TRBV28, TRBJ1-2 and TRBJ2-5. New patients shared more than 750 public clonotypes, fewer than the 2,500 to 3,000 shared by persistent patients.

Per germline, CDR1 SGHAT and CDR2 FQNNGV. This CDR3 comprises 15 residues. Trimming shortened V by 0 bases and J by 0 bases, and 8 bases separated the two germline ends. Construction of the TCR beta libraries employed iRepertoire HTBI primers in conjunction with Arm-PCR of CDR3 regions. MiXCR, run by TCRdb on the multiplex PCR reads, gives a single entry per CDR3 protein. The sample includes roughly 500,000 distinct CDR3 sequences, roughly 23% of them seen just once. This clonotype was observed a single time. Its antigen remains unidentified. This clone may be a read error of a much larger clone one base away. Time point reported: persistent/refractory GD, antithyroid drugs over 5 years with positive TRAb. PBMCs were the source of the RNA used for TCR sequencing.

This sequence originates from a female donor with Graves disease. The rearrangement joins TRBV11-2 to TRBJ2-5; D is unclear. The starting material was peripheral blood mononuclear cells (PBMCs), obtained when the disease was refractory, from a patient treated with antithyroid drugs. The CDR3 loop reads CASSLEGRDQETQYF. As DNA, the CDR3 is TGTGCCAGCAGCTTAGAAGGGCGTGACCAAGAGACCCAGTACTTC. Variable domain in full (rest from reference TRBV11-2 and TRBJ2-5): EAGVAQSPRYKIIEKRQSVAFWCNPISGHATLYWYQQILGQGPKLLIQFQNNGVVDDSQLPKDRFSAERLKGVDSTLKIQPAKLEDSAVYLCASSLEGRDQETQYFGPGTRLLVL.